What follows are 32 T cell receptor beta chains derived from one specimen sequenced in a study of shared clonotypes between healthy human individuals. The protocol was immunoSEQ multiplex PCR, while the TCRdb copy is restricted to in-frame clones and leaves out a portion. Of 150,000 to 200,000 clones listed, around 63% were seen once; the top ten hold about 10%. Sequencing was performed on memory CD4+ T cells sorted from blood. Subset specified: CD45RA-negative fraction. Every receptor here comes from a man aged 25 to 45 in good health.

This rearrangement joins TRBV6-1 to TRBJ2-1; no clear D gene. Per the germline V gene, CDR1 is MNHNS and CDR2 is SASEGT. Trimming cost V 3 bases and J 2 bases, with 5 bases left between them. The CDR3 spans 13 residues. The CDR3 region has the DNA TGTGCCAGCAGTGATTTAACCTACAATGAGCAGTTCTTC. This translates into CASSDLTYNEQFF.

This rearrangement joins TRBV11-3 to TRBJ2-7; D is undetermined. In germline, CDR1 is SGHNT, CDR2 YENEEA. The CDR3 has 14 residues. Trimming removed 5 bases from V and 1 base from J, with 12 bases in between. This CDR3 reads CASSRDMGSYEQYF. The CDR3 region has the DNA TGTGCCAGCAGCCGAGACATGGGGTCCTACGAGCAGTACTTC.

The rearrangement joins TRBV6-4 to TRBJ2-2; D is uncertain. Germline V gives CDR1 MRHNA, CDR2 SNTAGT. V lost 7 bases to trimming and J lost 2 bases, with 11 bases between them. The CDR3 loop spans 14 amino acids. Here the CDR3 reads CASTERANTGELFF. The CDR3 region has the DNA TGTGCCAGCACGGAAAGGGCTAACACCGGGGAGCTGTTTTTT.

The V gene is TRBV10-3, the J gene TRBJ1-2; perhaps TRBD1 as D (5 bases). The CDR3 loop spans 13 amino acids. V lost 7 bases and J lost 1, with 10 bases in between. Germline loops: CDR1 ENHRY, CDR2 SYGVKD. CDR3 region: CAIKGPLNYGYTF. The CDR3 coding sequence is TGTGCCATCAAGGGGCCGCTTAACTATGGCTACACCTTC.

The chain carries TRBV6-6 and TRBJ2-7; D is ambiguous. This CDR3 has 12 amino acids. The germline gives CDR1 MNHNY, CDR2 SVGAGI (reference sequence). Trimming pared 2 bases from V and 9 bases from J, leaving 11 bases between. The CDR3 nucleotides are TGTGCCAGCAGTTACAGGAGCTTAGGGCAGTACTTC. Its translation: CASSYRSLGQYF.

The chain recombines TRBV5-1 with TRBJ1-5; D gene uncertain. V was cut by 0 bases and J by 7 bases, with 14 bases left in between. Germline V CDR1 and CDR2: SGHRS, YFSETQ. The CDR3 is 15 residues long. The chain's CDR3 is CASSLDGGKLQPQHF. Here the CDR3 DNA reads TGCGCCAGCAGCTTGGATGGAGGGAAGCTACAGCCCCAGCATTTT.

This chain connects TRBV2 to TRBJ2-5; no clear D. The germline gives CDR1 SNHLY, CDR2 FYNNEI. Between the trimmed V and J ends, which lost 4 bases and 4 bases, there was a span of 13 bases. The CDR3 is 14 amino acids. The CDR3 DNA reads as TGTGCCAGCAGTGCCCGACGGCTTGGAGAGACCCAGTACTTC. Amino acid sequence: CASSARRLGETQYF.

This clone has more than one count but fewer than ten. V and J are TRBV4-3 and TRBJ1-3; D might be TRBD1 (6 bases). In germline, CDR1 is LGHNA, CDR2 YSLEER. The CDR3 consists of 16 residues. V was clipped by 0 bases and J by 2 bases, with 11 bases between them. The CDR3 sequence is CASSQDAGAAGNTIYF. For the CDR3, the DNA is TGCGCCAGCAGCCAAGACGCGGGGGCCGCTGGAAACACCATATATTTT.

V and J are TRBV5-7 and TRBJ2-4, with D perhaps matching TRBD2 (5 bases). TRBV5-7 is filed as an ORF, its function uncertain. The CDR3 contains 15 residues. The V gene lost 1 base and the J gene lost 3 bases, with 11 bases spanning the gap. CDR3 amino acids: CASSLRGSGKNIQYF. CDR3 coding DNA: TGTGCCAGCAGCTTGCGGGGATCGGGCAAAAACATTCAGTACTTC.

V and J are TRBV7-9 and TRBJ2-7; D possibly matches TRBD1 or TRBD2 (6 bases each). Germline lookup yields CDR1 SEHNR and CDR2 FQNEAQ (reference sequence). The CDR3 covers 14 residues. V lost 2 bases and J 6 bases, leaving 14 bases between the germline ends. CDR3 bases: TGTGCCAGCAGCTTATCTCCCAGGGGAGGCGAGCAGTACTTC. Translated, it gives CASSLSPRGGEQYF. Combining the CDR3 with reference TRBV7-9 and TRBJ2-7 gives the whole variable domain DTGVSQNPRHKITKRGQNVTFRCDPISEHNRLYWYRQTLGQGPEFLTYFQNEAQLEKSRLLSDRFSAERPKGSFSTLEIQRTEQGDSAMYLCASSLSPRGGEQYFGPGTRLTVT.

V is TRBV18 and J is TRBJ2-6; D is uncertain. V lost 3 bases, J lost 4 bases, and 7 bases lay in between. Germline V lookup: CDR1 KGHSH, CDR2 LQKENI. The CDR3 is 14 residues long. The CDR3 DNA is TGTGCCAGCTCACCCCAAACAGGGGCCAACGTCCTGACTTTC. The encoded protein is CASSPQTGANVLTF.

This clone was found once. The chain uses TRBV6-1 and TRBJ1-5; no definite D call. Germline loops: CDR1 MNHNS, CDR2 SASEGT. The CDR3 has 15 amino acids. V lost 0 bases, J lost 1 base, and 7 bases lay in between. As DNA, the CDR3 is TGTGCCAGCAGTGAAGCCCAAGCCAGCAATCAGCCCCAGCATTTT. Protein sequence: CASSEAQASNQPQHF.

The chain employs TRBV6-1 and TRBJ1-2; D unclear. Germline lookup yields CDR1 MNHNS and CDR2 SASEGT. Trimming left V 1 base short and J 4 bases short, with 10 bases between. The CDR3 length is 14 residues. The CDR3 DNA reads TGTGCCAGCAGTGAAGGGAAAGATCGCTATGGCTACACCTTC. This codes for CASSEGKDRYGYTF.

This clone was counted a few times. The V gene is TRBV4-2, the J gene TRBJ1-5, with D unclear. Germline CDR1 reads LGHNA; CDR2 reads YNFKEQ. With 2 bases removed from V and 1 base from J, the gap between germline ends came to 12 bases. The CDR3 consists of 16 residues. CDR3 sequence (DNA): TGTGCCAGCAGCCAATTCATAACCTTGAGCAATCAGCCCCAGCATTTT. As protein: CASSQFITLSNQPQHF.

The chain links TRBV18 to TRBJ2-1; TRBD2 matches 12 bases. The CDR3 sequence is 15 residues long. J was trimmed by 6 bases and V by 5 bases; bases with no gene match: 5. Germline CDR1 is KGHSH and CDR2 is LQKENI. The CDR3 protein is CASSTGLAGLNEQFF. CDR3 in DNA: TGTGCCAGCTCAACGGGACTAGCGGGCCTCAATGAGCAGTTCTTC.

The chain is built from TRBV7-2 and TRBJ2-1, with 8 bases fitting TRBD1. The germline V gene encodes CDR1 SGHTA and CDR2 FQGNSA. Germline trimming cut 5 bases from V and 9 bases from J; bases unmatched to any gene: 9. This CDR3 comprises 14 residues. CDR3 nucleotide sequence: TGTGCCAGCAGCCTTGTCAGGGGGCACAGTGAGCAGTTCTTC. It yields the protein CASSLVRGHSEQFF.

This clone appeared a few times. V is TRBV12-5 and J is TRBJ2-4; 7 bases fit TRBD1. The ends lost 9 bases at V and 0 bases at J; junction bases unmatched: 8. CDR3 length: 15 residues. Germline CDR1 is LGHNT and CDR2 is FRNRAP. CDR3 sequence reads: CARGDRVLAKNIQYF. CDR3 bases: TGTGCTAGGGGTGACAGGGTACTAGCCAAAAACATTCAGTACTTC.

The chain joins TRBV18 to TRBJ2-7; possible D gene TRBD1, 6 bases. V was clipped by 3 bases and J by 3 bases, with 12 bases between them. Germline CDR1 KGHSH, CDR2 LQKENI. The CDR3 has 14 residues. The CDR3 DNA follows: TGTGCCAGCTCACCGGTACAGGGAGACTACGAGCAGTACTTC. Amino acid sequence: CASSPVQGDYEQYF.

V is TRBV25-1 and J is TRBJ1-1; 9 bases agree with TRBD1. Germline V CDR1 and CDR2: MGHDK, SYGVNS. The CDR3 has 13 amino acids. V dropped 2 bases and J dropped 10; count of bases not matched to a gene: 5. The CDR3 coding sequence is TGTGCCAGCAGTGAACAGGGACAGGGAGTAGCTTTCTTT. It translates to CASSEQGQGVAFF.

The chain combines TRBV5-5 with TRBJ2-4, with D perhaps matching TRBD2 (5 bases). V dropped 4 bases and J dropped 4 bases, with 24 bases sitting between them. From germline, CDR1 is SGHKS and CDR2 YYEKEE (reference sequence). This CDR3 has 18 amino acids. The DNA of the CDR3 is TGTGCCAGCAGCCCCATGGTGGAAGCCTGGAGGCTTAAAAACATTCAGTACTTC. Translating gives CASSPMVEAWRLKNIQYF.

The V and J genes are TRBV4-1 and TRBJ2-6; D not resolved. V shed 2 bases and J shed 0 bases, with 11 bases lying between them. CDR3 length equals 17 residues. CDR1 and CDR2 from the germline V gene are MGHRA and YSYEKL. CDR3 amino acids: CASSQKGRSSGANVLTF. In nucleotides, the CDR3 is TGCGCCAGCAGCCAAAAGGGCAGGTCCTCTGGGGCCAACGTCCTGACTTTC.

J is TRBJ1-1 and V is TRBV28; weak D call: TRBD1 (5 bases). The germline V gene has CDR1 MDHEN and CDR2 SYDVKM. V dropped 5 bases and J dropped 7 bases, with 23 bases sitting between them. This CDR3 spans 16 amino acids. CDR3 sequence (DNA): TGTGCCAGCAGTCTTACTTCGGGGGGGGAGGACGGTGAAGCTTTCTTT. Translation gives CASSLTSGGEDGEAFF.

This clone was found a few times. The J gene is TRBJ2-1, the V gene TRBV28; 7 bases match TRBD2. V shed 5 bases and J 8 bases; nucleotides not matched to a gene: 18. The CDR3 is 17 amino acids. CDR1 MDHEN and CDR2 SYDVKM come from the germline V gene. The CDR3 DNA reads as TGTGCCAGCAGTCCGAACCGTTGGGCGGGAGCAGTCTATGAGCAGTTCTTC. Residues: CASSPNRWAGAVYEQFF.

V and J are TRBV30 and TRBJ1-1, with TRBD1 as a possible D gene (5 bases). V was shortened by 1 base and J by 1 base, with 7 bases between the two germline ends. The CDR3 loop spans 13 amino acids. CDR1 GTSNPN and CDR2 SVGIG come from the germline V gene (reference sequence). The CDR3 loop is CAWSATGNTEAFF. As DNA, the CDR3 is TGTGCCTGGAGTGCTACAGGGAACACTGAAGCTTTCTTT.

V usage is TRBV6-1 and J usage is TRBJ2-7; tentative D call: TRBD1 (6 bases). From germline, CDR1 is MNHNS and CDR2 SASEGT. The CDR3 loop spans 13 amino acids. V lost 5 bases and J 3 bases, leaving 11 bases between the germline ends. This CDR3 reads CASSQTGYYEQYF. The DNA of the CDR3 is TGTGCCAGCAGTCAGACAGGATACTACGAGCAGTACTTC.

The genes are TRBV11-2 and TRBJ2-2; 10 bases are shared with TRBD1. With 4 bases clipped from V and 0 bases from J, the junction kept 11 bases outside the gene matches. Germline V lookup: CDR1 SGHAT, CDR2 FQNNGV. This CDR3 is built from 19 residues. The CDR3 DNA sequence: TGTGCCAGCAGCTCCCGGGACAGGGGAACGTTCGCGAACACCGGGGAGCTGTTTTTT. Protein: CASSSRDRGTFANTGELFF. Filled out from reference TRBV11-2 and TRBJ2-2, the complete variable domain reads EAGVAQSPRYKIIEKRQSVAFWCNPISGHATLYWYQQILGQGPKLLIQFQNNGVVDDSQLPKDRFSAERLKGVDSTLKIQPAKLEDSAVYLCASSSRDRGTFANTGELFFGEGSRLTVL.

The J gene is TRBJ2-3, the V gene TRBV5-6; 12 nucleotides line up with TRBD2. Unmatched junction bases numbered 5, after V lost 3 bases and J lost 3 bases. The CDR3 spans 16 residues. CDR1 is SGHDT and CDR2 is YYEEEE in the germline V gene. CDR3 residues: CASSSTSGRSTDTQYF. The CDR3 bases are TGTGCCAGCAGCTCGACTAGCGGGAGATCAACAGATACGCAGTATTTT.

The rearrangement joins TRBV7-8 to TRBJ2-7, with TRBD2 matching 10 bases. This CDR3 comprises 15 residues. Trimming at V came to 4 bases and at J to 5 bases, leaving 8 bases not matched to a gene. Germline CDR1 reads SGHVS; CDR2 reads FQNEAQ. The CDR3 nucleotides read TGTGCCAGCAGCTCAAGTCTAGCGGGAGCCAACGAGCAGTACTTC. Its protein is CASSSSLAGANEQYF.

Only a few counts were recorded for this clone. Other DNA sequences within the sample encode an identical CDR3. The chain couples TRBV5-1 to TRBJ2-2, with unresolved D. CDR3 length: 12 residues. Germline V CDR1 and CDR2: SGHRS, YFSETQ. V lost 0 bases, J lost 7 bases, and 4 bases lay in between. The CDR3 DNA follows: TGCGCCAGCAGCTTGGGAGGCGGGGAGCTGTTTTTT. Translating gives CASSLGGGELFF.

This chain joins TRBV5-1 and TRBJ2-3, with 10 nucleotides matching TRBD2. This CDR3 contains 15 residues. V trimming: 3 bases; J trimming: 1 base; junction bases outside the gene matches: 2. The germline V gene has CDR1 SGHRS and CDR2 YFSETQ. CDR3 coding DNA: TGCGCCAGCAGCTCCGGGACTAGCGGCACAGATACGCAGTATTTT. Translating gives CASSSGTSGTDTQYF.

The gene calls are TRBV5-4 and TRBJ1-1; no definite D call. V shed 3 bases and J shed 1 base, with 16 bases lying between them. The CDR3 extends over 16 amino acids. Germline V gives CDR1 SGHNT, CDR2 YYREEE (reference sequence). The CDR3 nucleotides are TGTGCCAGCAGCTCAAGCTGGACGCTGGCGAACACTGAAGCTTTCTTT. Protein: CASSSSWTLANTEAFF.

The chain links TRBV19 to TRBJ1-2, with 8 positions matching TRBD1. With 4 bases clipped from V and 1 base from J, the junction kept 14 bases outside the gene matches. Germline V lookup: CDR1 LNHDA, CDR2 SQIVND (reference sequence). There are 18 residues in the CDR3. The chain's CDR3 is CASSTTGQAGANNYGYTF. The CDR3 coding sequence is TGTGCCAGTAGTACGACGGGACAGGCCGGCGCCAATAACTATGGCTACACCTTC.